Below are 10 T cell receptor beta chains sequenced from a single sample in a study of blood T cell repertoires in COVID-19. Sequenced by immunoSEQ multiplex PCR; TCRdb stores in-frame clones only, minus some. The sample yields some 110,000 clones, roughly 90% seen once. The source material was peripheral blood. The receptors were sampled from a man between 65 and 85 years old who had recovered from COVID-19.

This clone was counted a single time. This rearrangement joins TRBV2 to TRBJ2-5; D gene uncertain. Trimming stripped 7 bases from V and 2 bases from J, with 8 bases between. CDR1 is SNHLY, CDR2 FYNNEI, per germline. The CDR3 runs to 12 residues. DNA for the CDR3: TGTGCCAGCACGGCGCGGCAAGAGACCCAGTACTTC. It encodes CASTARQETQYF.

The rearrangement uses TRBV2 and TRBJ1-5; 8 bases map to TRBD1. The J segment lost 1 base and the V segment lost 2 bases, leaving 1 base of the junction unmatched. Germline V gene sequence: CDR1 SNHLY, CDR2 FYNNEI. CDR3 length: 15 residues. The CDR3 region is CASSERTGSNQPQHF. In nucleotides, the CDR3 is TGTGCCAGCAGTGAAAGGACAGGGAGCAATCAGCCCCAGCATTTT.

The V and J genes are TRBV5-1 and TRBJ1-2, with 9 bases aligning to TRBD1. The CDR3 is made up of 13 amino acids. The germline V gene has CDR1 SGHRS and CDR2 YFSETQ. V was pared by 0 bases and J by 7 bases, with 1 base of the junction left unmatched. CDR3 sequence reads: CASSLGTGVGYTF. The DNA for the CDR3 is TGCGCCAGCAGCTTGGGGACAGGGGTTGGCTACACCTTC.

This chain joins TRBV4-3 and TRBJ1-4; no reliable D call. The germline gives CDR1 LGHNA, CDR2 YSLEER. Trimming took off 0 bases at V and 2 bases at J, with 10 bases between the two ends. This CDR3 spans 16 amino acids. The CDR3 DNA is TGCGCCAGCAGCCAAGATCTGGGGAGGACTAATGAAAAACTGTTTTTT. It translates to CASSQDLGRTNEKLFF.

J is TRBJ1-3 and V is TRBV15, with D hard to call. The CDR3 loop spans 14 amino acids. Trimming left V 1 base short and J 0 bases short, with 4 bases between. CDR1 LNHNV and CDR2 YYDKDF come from the germline V gene (reference sequence). As DNA, the CDR3 is TGTGCCACCAGCAGAGGTATCTCTGGAAACACCATATATTTT. Its protein is CATSRGISGNTIYF.

The chain has TRBV12-3 or TRBV12-4 and TRBJ1-4, with D unclear. The CDR3 has 12 residues. Between the trimmed V and J ends, which lost 6 bases and 8 bases, there was a span of 10 bases. CDR3 sequence reads: CASSPGGEKLFF. CDR3 nucleotides: TGTGCCAGCAGCCCTGGCGGGGAAAAACTGTTTTTT.

J is TRBJ1-1 and V is TRBV29-1; a weak D match, TRBD1 (5 bases). Germline V gene lookup returns CDR1 SQVTM and CDR2 ANQGSEA. Trimming cost V 0 bases and J 5 bases, with 16 bases left between them. The CDR3 runs 15 residues. The CDR3 DNA sequence: TGCAGCGTTGAAGAGCGGGGGACCTCGAGGACTGAAGCTTTCTTT. Residues: CSVEERGTSRTEAFF. Full variable domain (outside the CDR3, taken from reference TRBV29-1 and TRBJ1-1): SAVISQKPSRDICQRGTSLTIQCQVDSQVTMMFWYRQQPGQSLTLIATANQGSEATYESGFVIDKFPISRPNLTFSTLTVSNMSPEDSSIYLCSVEERGTSRTEAFFGQGTRLTVV.

The rearrangement links TRBV27 to TRBJ2-3; perhaps TRBD2 as D (6 bases). The CDR3 covers 15 residues. V was clipped by 7 bases and J by 7 bases, with 21 bases between them. In germline, CDR1 is MNHEY, CDR2 SMNVEV (reference sequence). Here the CDR3 DNA reads TGTGCCAGCATCTCCCTGCGGGGACGTGGAAATACGCAGTATTTT. The encoded protein is CASISLRGRGNTQYF.

CDR3 in amino acids: CASSLDRGRQFF. The CDR3 bases are TGTGCCAGCAGCTTAGACAGGGGGCGGCAGTTCTTC. The chain combines TRBV5-4 with TRBJ2-1; 10 bases align to TRBD1. Germline CDR1 is SGHNT and CDR2 is YYREEE (reference sequence). The CDR3 spans 12 residues. V was pared by 2 bases and J by 12 bases, with 2 bases of the junction left unmatched.

The V and J genes are TRBV5-1 and TRBJ2-7, with D perhaps TRBD1 (5 bases). From germline, CDR1 is SGHRS and CDR2 YFSETQ. The V and J ends lost 0 bases and 0 bases respectively, with 7 bases between them. CDR3 length equals 14 residues. CDR3 loop: CASSLGGDSYEQYF. In DNA form, the CDR3 reads TGCGCCAGCAGCTTGGGGGGCGACTCCTACGAGCAGTACTTC.